This T cell receptor (beta chain) was captured by sequencing in a study of blood T cell repertoires in COVID-19. Study context: Sources were T cells, B-cell-depleted T cells, or PBMCs; the material itself was cDNA or gDNA.

Per the original data handling: Reference gene primer amplification yielded estimated nucleated cell counts. Here immunoSEQ multiplex PCR was the method, and the copy in TCRdb shows in-frame clones only, minus some. D and trimming were read from the DNA, whereas the V and J calls and clone size are those reported in that table. The sample carries some 150,000 clones, about 86% recorded once. The germline V gene encodes CDR1 LGHDT and CDR2 YNNKEL (reference sequence). The germline V and J ends were trimmed by 0 bases and 6 bases, with 11 bases remaining between them. The CDR3 loop spans 14 amino acids.

The chain links TRBV3-1 (or the pseudogene TRBV3-2) to TRBJ1-1, with a possible D match to TRBD1 (6 bases). This clonotype originated in a woman aged 55 to 70 with acute or convalescent COVID-19. The specimen was peripheral blood. CDR3 nucleotides: TGTGCCAGCAGCCAAGATCAGGGGCGAGCTGAAGCTTTCTTT. Translated, it gives CASSQDQGRAEAFF.